The TCR beta chain under discussion was sequenced for a study of Graves' ophthalmopathy and Graves' hyperthyroidism. About the study: The authors collected peripheral blood at initial diagnosis, before any treatment.

Study results and limitations: Clonotypes were expanded in thyroid at above 0.001 frequency, and most also appeared in blood.

Hyperthyroidism was new, under 2 months, in patients aged 18 to 65. RNA served as the template for amplifying TCR beta CDR3 regions. HTBI primers were used in a first-round RT-PCR, which preceded a second-round multiplex PCR. MiXCR, applied by TCRdb to the multiplex PCR reads, yields one record per CDR3 protein. The sample carries about 400,000 distinct CDR3 sequences, 20% to 25% recorded once. This clonotype came up many times. Antigen specificity is unknown. This CDR3 spans 13 amino acids. Per germline, CDR1 GTSNPN and CDR2 SVGIG (reference sequence). Trimming removed 0 bases at V and 5 bases at J, with 10 bases between.

The specimen was peripheral blood. This receptor was obtained from a woman aged 18 to 35 with stable Graves' hyperthyroidism. The chain carries TRBV30 and TRBJ2-5; D gene ambiguous. In DNA, the CDR3 is TGTGCCTGGAGTGTAAAAGGGTCGGAGACCCAGTACTTC. This encodes CAWSVKGSETQYF.